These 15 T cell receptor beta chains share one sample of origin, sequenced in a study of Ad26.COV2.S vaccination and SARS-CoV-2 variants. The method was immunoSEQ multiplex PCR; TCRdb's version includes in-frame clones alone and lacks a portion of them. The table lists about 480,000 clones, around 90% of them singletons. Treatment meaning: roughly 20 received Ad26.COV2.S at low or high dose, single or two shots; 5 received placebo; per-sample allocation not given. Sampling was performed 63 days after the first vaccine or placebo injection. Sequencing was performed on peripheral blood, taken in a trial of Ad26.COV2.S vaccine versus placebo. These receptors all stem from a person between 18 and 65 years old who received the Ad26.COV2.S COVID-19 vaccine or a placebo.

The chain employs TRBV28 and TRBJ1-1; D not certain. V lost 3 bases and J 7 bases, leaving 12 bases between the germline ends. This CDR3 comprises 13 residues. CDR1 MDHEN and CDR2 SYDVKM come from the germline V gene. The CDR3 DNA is TGTGCCAGCAGTTTGCAAGGAGGAGGTGAAGCTTTCTTT. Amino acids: CASSLQGGGEAFF.

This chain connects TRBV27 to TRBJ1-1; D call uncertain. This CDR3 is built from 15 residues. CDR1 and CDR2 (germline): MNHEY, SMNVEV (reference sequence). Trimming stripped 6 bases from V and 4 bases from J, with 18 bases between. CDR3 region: CASRFLSVEGTEAFF. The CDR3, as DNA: TGTGCCAGCAGATTTCTTTCCGTCGAGGGCACTGAAGCTTTCTTT.

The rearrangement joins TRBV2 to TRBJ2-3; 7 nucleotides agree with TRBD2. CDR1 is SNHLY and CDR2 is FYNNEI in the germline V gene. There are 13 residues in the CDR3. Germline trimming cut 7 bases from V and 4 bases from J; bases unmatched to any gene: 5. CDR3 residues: CASIVTSSDTQYF. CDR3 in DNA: TGTGCCAGCATCGTGACTAGCTCAGATACGCAGTATTTT.

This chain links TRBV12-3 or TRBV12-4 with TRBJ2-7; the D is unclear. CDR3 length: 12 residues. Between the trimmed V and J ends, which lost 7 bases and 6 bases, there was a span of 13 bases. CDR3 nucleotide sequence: TGTGCCAGCACCTTATCGAATGGCGAGCAGTACTTC. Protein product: CASTLSNGEQYF.

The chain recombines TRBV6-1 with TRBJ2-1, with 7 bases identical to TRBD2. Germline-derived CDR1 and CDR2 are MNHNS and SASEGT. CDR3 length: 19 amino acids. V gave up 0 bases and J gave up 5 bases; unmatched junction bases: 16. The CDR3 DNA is TGTGCCAGCAGTGAAGCGACCGGGGGGAGCGGAGTCCTTAACAATGAGCAGTTCTTC. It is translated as CASSEATGGSGVLNNEQFF.

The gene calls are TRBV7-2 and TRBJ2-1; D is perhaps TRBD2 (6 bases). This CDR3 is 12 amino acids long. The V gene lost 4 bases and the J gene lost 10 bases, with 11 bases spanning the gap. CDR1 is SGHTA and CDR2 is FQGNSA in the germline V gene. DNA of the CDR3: TGTGCCAGCAGCTATACGGGGAGGGAGCAGTTCTTC. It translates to CASSYTGREQFF.

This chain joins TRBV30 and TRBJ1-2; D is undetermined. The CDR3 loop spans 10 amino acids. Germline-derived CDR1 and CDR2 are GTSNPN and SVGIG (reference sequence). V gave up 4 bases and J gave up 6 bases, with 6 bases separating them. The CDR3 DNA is TGTGCCTGGAACTACCATGGCTACACCTTC. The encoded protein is CAWNYHGYTF.

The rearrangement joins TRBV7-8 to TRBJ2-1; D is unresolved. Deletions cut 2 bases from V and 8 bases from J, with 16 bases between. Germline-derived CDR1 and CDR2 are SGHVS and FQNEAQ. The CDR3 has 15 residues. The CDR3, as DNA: TGTGCCAGCAGCTTATATCGTACCCCACTCGATGAGCAGTTCTTC. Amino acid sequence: CASSLYRTPLDEQFF.

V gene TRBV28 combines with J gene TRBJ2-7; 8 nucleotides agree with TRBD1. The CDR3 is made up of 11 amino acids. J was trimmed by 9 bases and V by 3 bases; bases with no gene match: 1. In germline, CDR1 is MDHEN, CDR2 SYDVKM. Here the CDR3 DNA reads TGTGCCAGCAGTTTCGACAGGGGGCAGTACTTC. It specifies CASSFDRGQYF. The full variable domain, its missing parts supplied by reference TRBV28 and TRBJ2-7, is DVKVTQSSRYLVKRTGEKVFLECVQDMDHENMFWYRQDPGLGLRLIYFSYDVKMKEKGDIPEGYSVSREKKERFSLILESASTNQTSMYLCASSFDRGQYFGPGTRLTVT.

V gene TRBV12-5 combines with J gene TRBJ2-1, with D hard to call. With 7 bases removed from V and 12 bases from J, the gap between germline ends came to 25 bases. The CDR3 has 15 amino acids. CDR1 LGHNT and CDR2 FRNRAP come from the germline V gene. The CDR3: CASAIQGGPRKGQFF. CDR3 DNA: TGTGCTAGTGCCATCCAAGGTGGCCCCCGTAAAGGGCAGTTCTTC. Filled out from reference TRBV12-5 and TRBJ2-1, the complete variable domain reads DARVTQTPRHKVTEMGQEVTMRCQPILGHNTVFWYRQTMMQGLELLAYFRNRAPLDDSGMPKDRFSAEMPDATLATLKIQPSEPRDSAVYFCASAIQGGPRKGQFFGPGTRLTVL.

The CDR3 loop reads CASRPWGDSLYGYTF. The CDR3 nucleotides read TGTGCCAGCAGACCATGGGGAGACAGCCTCTATGGCTACACCTTC. V usage is TRBV7-2 and J usage is TRBJ1-2, with a tentative D call TRBD1 (5 bases). Germline V CDR1 and CDR2: SGHTA, FQGNSA. This CDR3 has 15 amino acids. Trimming removed 6 bases at V and 4 bases at J, with 18 bases between.

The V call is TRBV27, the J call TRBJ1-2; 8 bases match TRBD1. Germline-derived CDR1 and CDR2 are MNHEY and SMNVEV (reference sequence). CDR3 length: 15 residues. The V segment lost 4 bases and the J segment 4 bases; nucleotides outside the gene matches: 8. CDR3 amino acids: CASSSQGAGAYGYTF. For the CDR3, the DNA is TGTGCCAGCAGTTCCCAGGGGGCGGGTGCCTATGGCTACACCTTC.

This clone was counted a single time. The DNA for the CDR3 is TGTGCCAGCAGTCGGGGGGGACAGCCTTACAATGAGCAGTTCTTC. Encoded protein: CASSRGGQPYNEQFF. The chain links TRBV28 to TRBJ2-1; possible D gene TRBD2, 8 bases. The V end lost 5 bases, the J end lost 4 bases, and 15 bases lay between the germline ends. Germline V lookup: CDR1 MDHEN, CDR2 SYDVKM. This CDR3 contains 15 residues.

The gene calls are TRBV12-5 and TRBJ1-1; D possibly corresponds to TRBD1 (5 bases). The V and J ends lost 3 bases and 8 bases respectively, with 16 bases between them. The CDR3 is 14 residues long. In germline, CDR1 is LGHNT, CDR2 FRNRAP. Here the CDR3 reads CASGFGTGPSEAFF. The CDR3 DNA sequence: TGTGCTAGTGGTTTCGGAACAGGCCCCAGCGAAGCTTTCTTT.

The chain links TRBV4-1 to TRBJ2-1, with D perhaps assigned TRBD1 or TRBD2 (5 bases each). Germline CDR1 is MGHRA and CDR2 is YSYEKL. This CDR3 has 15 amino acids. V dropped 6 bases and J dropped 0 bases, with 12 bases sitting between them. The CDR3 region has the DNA TGCGCCAGCAGGAAGGGGAGTAGCTCCTACAATGAGCAGTTCTTC. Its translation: CASRKGSSSYNEQFF.